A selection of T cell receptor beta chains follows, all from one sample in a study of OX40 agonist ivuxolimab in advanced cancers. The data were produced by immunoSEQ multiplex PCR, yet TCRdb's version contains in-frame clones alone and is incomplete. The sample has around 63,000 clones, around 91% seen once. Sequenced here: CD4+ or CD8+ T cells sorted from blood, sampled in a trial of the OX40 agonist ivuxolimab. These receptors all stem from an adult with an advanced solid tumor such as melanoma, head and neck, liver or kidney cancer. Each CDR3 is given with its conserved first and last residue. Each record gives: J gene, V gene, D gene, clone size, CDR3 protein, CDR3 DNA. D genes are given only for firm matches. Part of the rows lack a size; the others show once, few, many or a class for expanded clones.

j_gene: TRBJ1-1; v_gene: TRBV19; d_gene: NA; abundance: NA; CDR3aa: CASSIKGQNAEAFF; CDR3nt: TGTGCCAGTAGTATTAAAGGACAGAACGCTGAAGCTTTCTTT
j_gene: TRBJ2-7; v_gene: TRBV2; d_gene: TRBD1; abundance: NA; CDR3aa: CASSDQGQGYEQYF; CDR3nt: TGTGCCAGCAGTGACCAGGGACAGGGTTACGAGCAGTACTTC
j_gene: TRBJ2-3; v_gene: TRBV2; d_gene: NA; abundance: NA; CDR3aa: CASSERQLTDTQYF; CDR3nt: TGTGCCAGCAGTGAGCGGCAACTCACAGATACGCAGTATTTT
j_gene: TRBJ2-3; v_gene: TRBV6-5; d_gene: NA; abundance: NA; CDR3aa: CASSWGPPPDTQYF; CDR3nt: TGTGCCAGCAGTTGGGGGCCTCCTCCAGATACGCAGTATTTT
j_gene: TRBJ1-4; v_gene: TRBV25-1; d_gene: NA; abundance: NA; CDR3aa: CASSEFGEGREKLFF; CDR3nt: NA
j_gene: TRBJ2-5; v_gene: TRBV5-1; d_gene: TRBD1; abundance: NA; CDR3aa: CASRLQGAQETQYF; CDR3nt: TGCGCCAGCAGGTTACAGGGGGCTCAAGAGACCCAGTACTTC
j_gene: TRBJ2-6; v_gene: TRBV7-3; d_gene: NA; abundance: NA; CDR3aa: CASSFNSGANVLTF; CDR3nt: TGTGCCAGCAGCTTCAATTCTGGGGCCAACGTCCTGACTTTC
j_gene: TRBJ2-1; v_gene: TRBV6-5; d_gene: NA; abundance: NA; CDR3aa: CASSYSPRREQFF; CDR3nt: TGTGCCAGCAGTTACTCTCCGCGCCGCGAGCAGTTCTTC
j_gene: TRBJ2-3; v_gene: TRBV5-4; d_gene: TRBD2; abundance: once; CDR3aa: CASSSSGRAGTDTQYF; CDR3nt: TGTGCCAGCAGCTCAAGCGGGAGGGCCGGGACAGATACGCAGTATTTT
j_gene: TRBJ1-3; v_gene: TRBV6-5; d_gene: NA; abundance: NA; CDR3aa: CASSYSGASGNTIYF; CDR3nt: TGTGCCAGCAGTTACTCGGGGGCCTCTGGAAACACCATATATTTT
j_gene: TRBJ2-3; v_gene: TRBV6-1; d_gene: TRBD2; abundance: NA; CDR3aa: CASSEAPLAGGRGTQYF; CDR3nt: TGTGCCAGCAGTGAAGCTCCCCTCGCGGGGGGGCGGGGTACGCAGTATTTT
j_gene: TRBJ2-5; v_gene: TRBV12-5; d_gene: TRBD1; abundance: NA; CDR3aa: CASGFGGTGRETQYF; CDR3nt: TGTGCTAGTGGTTTTGGCGGGACAGGGAGAGAGACCCAGTACTTC
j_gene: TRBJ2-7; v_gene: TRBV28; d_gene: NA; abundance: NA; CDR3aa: CASSPQALYEQYF; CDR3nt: TGTGCCAGCAGTCCCCAGGCGCTCTACGAGCAGTACTTC
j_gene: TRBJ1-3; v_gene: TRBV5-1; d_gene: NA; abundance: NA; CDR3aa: CASSSQSGGFSGNTIYF; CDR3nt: TGCGCCAGCAGCTCCCAGTCTGGGGGCTTTTCTGGAAACACCATATATTTT
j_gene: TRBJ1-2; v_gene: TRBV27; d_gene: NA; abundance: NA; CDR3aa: CASSPIDRRANGGYTF; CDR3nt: TGTGCCAGCAGTCCTATTGACAGGAGGGCTAACGGGGGCTACACCTTC
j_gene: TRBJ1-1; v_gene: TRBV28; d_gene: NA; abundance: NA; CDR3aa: CASSLMLLYTEAFF; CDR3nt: TGTGCCAGCAGTTTAATGCTTCTTTACACTGAAGCTTTCTTT
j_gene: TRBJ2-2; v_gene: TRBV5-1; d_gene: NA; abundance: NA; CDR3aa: CASSLTTNTGELFF; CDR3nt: TGCGCCAGCAGCTTGACAACGAACACCGGGGAGCTGTTTTTT
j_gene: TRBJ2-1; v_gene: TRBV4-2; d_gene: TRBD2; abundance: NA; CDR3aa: CASSPSGGALYNEQFF; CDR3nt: TGTGCCAGCAGCCCAAGCGGGGGGGCCTTGTACAATGAGCAGTTCTTC
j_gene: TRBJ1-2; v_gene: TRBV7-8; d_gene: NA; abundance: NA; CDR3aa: CASSLADRGYTF; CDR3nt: TGTGCCAGCAGCTTAGCTGATAGGGGCTACACCTTC
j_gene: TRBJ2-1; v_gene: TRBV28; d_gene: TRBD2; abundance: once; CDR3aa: CASSLAGSGNEQFF; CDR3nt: TGTGCCAGCTCTCTAGCGGGAAGTGGCAATGAGCAGTTCTTC
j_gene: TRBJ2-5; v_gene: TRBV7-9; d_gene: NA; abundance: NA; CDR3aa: CASSPGGTAETQYF; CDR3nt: TGTGCCAGCAGCCCAGGCGGGACGGCGGAGACCCAGTACTTC
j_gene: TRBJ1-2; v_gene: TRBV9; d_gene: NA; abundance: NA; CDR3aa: CASSVVGGLGYGYTF; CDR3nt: TGTGCCAGCAGCGTAGTTGGGGGACTGGGATATGGCTACACCTTC
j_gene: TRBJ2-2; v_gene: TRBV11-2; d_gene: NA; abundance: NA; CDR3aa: CASSPIGAGSNTGELFF; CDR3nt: TGTGCCAGCAGCCCAATCGGGGCAGGGTCGAACACCGGGGAGCTGTTTTTT
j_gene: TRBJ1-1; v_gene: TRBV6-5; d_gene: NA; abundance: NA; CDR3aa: CASSPGGGWAFF; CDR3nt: TGTGCCAGCAGCCCCGGCGGGGGCTGGGCTTTCTTT
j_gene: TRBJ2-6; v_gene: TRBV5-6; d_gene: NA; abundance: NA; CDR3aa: CASSPGGSSGANVLTF; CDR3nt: TGTGCCAGCAGCCCCGGGGGCAGCTCTGGGGCCAACGTCCTGACTTTC
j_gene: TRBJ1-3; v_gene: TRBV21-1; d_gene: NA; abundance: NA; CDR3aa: CASSTGNTIYF; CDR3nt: TGTGCCAGCAGCACGGGAAACACCATATATTTT
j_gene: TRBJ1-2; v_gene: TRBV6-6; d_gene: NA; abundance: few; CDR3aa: CASSLGTTNYGYTF; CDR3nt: TGTGCCAGCAGTTTGGGCACAACTAACTATGGCTACACCTTC
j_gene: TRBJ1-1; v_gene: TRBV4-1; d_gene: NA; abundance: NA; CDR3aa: CASSLREATKLLNTEAFF; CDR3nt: TGCGCCAGCAGCCTGAGGGAGGCGACGAAGCTCTTGAACACTGAAGCTTTCTTT
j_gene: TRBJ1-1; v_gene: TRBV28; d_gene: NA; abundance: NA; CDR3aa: CASTYPGRLKPEAFF; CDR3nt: TGTGCCAGCACCTACCCGGGAAGGTTAAAGCCTGAAGCTTTCTTT
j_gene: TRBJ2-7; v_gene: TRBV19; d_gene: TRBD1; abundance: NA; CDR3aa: CASSPGTVQYEQYF; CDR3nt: TGTGCCAGTAGCCCCGGGACAGTACAGTACGAGCAGTACTTC
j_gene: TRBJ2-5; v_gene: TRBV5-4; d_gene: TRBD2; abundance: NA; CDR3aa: CASSLSGGAFETQYF; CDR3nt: TGTGCCAGCAGCTTGTCGGGGGGTGCCTTCGAGACCCAGTACTTC
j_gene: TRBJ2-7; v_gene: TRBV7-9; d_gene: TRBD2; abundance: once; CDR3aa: CASSSGGSSRREQYF; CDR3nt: TGTGCCAGCAGCTCCGGGGGGAGCTCCCGGCGCGAGCAGTACTTC
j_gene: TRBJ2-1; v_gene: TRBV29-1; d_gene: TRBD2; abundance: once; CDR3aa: CSVGPGAGKDNEQFF; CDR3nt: TGCAGCGTGGGCCCGGGAGCGGGGAAGGACAATGAGCAGTTCTTC
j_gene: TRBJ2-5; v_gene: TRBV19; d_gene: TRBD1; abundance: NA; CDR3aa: CASSTRGRGIRETQYF; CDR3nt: TGTGCCAGTAGTACCAGGGGGCGCGGAATACGAGAGACCCAGTACTTC
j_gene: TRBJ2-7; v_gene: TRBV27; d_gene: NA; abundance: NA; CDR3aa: CASSRKGQGYEQYF; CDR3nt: TGTGCCAGCAGTCGAAAGGGCCAGGGCTACGAGCAGTACTTC
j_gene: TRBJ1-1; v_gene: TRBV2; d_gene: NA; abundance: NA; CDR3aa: CASSITAGTEAFF; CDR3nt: TGTGCCAGCAGCATAACCGCCGGCACTGAAGCTTTCTTT
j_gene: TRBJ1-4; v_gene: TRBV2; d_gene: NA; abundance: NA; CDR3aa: CASRGRDLEKLFF; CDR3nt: TGTGCCAGCAGGGGGAGAGACCTTGAAAAACTGTTTTTT
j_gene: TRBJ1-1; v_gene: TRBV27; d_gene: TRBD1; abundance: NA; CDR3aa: CASSDRQGAVTEAFF; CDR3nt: TGTGCCAGCAGTGATAGACAGGGGGCTGTTACTGAAGCTTTCTTT
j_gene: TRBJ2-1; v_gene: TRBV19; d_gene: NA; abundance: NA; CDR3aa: CASQTTGTGYNEQFF; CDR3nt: TGTGCCAGCCAAACCACCGGGACTGGTTACAATGAGCAGTTCTTC
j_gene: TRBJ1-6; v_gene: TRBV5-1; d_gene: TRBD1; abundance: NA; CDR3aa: CASRVTGDSPLHF; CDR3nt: TGCGCCAGCAGGGTGACAGGGGACTCACCCCTCCACTTT
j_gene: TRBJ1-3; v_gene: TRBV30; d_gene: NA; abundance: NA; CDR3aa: CAWREELGNTIYF; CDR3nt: TGTGCCTGGAGAGAGGAACTGGGAAACACCATATATTTT
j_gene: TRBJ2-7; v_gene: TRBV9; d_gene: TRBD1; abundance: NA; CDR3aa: CASNRDRAEDEQYF; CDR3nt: TGTGCCAGCAATAGGGACAGGGCGGAAGACGAGCAGTACTTC
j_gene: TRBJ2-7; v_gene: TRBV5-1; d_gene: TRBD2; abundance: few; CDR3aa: CASSLRSGGSYEQYF; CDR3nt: TGCGCCAGCAGCTTGCGGAGCGGGGGGTCCTACGAGCAGTACTTC
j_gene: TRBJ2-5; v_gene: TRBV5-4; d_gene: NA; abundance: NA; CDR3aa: CASSPDYSKETQYF; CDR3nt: TGTGCCAGCAGCCCGGACTACTCCAAAGAGACCCAGTACTTC
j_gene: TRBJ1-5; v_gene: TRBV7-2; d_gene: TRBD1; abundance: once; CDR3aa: CASSPGATGRQPQHF; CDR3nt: TGTGCCAGCAGCCCCGGGGCGACAGGGAGACAGCCCCAGCATTTT
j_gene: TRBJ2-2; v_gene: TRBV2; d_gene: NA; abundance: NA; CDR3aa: CASRAAGVGTGELFF; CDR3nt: TGTGCCAGCAGGGCGGCAGGGGTGGGCACCGGGGAGCTGTTTTTT
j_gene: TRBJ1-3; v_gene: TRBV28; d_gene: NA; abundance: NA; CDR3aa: CASSSPGYSGNTIYF; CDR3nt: TGTGCCAGCAGTTCTCCCGGGTACTCTGGAAACACCATATATTTT
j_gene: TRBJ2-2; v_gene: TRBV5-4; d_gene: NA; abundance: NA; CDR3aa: CASSPGGADTGELFF; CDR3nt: TGTGCCAGCAGCCCCGGGGGCGCGGACACCGGGGAGCTGTTTTTT
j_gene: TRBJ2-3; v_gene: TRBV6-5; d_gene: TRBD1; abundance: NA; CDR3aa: CASSYSPGQSTDTQYF; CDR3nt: TGTGCCAGCAGTTACTCTCCGGGACAGAGCACAGATACGCAGTATTTT
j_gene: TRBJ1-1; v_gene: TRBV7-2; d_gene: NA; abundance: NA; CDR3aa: CASSSGPTAFF; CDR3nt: TGTGCCAGCAGCTCCGGACCGACGGCTTTCTTT
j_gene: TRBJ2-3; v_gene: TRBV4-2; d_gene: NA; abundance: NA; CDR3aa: CASSQGYRDPISDTQYF; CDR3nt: TGTGCCAGCAGCCAAGGGTACCGGGACCCTATCTCAGATACGCAGTATTTT